This TCR beta chain comes out of a study of blood T cell repertoires in COVID-19. Profiled with immunoSEQ multiplex PCR; TCRdb holds only in-frame clones, not every one. The table lists under 70,000 clones, more than 70% of them singletons. Individuals drawn from 24 US areas were about 18 to 90 years old. Cohort placement rested on clinical history that participants reported themselves. CDR1 and CDR2 (germline): LNHDA, SQIVND (reference sequence). Deletions cut 3 bases from V and 3 bases from J, with 12 bases between. This CDR3 region has 14 residues. The chain couples TRBV19 to TRBJ2-7; the D is unclear. This TCR was sampled from a woman aged 40 to 50 who had recovered from COVID-19. The sequenced material came from PBMCs or T cells enriched from blood (not recorded which). Written as DNA, the CDR3 is TGTGCCAGTAGTATGTATCACAGCCACTACGAGCAGTACTTC. Translating gives CASSMYHSHYEQYF.